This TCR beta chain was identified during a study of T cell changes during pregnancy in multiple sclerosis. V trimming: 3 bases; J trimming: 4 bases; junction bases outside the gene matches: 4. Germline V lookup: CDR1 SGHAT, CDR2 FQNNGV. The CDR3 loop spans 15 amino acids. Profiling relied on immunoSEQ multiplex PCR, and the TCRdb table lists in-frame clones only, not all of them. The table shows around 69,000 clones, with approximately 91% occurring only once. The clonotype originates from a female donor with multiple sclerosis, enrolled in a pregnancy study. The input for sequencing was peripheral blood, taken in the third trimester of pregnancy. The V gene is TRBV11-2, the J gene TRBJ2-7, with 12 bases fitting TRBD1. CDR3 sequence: CASSFGTGGGYEQYF. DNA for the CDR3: TGTGCCAGCAGCTTCGGGACAGGGGGCGGATACGAGCAGTACTTC. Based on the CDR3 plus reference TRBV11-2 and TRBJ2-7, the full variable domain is EAGVAQSPRYKIIEKRQSVAFWCNPISGHATLYWYQQILGQGPKLLIQFQNNGVVDDSQLPKDRFSAERLKGVDSTLKIQPAKLEDSAVYLCASSFGTGGGYEQYFGPGTRLTVT.